One sample yielded the 19 T cell receptor beta chains listed below, sequenced in a study of blood T cell repertoires in COVID-19. The data were produced by immunoSEQ multiplex PCR, yet TCRdb's version contains in-frame clones alone and is incomplete. This sample has 25,000 to 35,000 clones, with approximately 92% found just once. The sample taken for sequencing was peripheral blood. The receptors were sampled from a man aged 80 or over with acute or convalescent COVID-19.

In its sample, this clone was seen a few times. This rearrangement joins TRBV11-2 to TRBJ1-2, with 7 bases matching TRBD1. Per the germline V gene, CDR1 is SGHAT and CDR2 is FQNNGV. V was clipped by 3 bases and J by 10 bases; unmatched bases: 8. The CDR3 has 13 amino acids. CDR3 amino acids: CASSFHRGDDYTF. In DNA, the CDR3 is TGTGCCAGCAGCTTCCACAGGGGTGATGACTACACCTTC. The variable domain in full, completed from reference TRBV11-2 and TRBJ1-2, reads EAGVAQSPRYKIIEKRQSVAFWCNPISGHATLYWYQQILGQGPKLLIQFQNNGVVDDSQLPKDRFSAERLKGVDSTLKIQPAKLEDSAVYLCASSFHRGDDYTFGSGTRLTVV.

The chain links TRBV11-2 to TRBJ2-1, with D unclear. Germline CDR1 is SGHAT and CDR2 is FQNNGV. The CDR3 is 13 amino acids. Trimming shortened V by 4 bases and J by 0 bases, and 4 bases separated the two germline ends. CDR3 sequence reads: CASSSVSYNEQFF. In nucleotides, the CDR3 is TGTGCCAGCAGCTCGGTCTCCTACAATGAGCAGTTCTTC.

This chain connects TRBV10-2 to TRBJ1-2; D is ambiguous. Germline lookup yields CDR1 WSHSY and CDR2 SAAADI. The CDR3 has 15 residues. The germline V and J ends were trimmed by 2 bases and 4 bases, with 14 bases remaining between them. The chain's CDR3 is CASSEDGGFAYGYTF. In nucleotides, the CDR3 is TGCGCCAGCAGTGAGGATGGAGGGTTTGCCTATGGCTACACCTTC.

This rearrangement joins TRBV29-1 to TRBJ2-3; a weak D match, TRBD1 (7 bases). CDR1 is SQVTM and CDR2 is ANQGSEA in the germline V gene. The V gene lost 6 bases and the J gene lost 2 bases, with 12 bases spanning the gap. The CDR3 is made up of 13 amino acids. DNA for the CDR3: TGCAGCGTCTCAGGGGGGAACACAGATACGCAGTATTTT. This codes for CSVSGGNTDTQYF.

The CDR3 sequence is CASSYGGAYNEQFF. Written as DNA, the CDR3 is TGCGCCAGCAGCTACGGGGGAGCCTACAATGAGCAGTTCTTC. V and J are TRBV5-1 and TRBJ2-1; the D gene is possibly TRBD2 (6 bases). Trimming pared 3 bases from V and 2 bases from J, leaving 9 bases between. The CDR3 length is 14 residues. Looked up from germline, CDR1 is SGHRS and CDR2 is YFSETQ.

The table lists this clone with a few counts. The DNA for the CDR3 is TGCGCCAGCAGCCAAGCGGGGTTAGCGGGAGGTGCCGAGCAGTTCTTC. It encodes CASSQAGLAGGAEQFF. The chain employs TRBV4-1 and TRBJ2-1; 10 bases fit TRBD2. Looked up from germline, CDR1 is MGHRA and CDR2 is YSYEKL. With V trimmed by 1 base and J by 10 bases, 10 bases remained unmatched. The CDR3 totals 16 residues.

The chain employs TRBV10-2 and TRBJ2-7; D call uncertain. The V end lost 5 bases, the J end lost 2 bases, and 7 bases lay between the germline ends. Germline V gene lookup returns CDR1 WSHSY and CDR2 SAAADI. The CDR3 consists of 12 residues. Written as DNA, the CDR3 is TGCGCCAGCAGTTCTCAGGCCTACGAGCAGTACTTC. Translation: CASSSQAYEQYF.

This clone came up once. The gene calls are TRBV25-1 and TRBJ1-1; 7 nucleotides agree with TRBD1. Germline CDR1 MGHDK, CDR2 SYGVNS. This CDR3 is 14 amino acids long. After removal of 3 bases from V and 0 bases from J, the junction contained 1 base not matched to a gene. This chain's CDR3 is CASSDRGLNTEAFF. CDR3 in DNA: TGTGCCAGCAGTGATAGGGGGCTGAACACTGAAGCTTTCTTT.

The V and J genes are TRBV5-4 and TRBJ2-3, with TRBD2 as a possible D gene (5 bases). V was shortened by 4 bases and J by 0 bases, with 15 bases between the two germline ends. The CDR3 is 16 residues long. Germline values: CDR1 SGHNT, CDR2 YYREEE (reference sequence). The CDR3 sequence is CASSGRSGPSTDTQYF. The DNA for the CDR3 is TGTGCCAGCAGCGGTAGAAGCGGACCTAGCACAGATACGCAGTATTTT.

This sequence joins TRBV5-1 and TRBJ2-1; D not certain. Germline V gene sequence: CDR1 SGHRS, CDR2 YFSETQ. Between the trimmed V and J ends, which lost 0 bases and 5 bases, there was a span of 6 bases. This CDR3 has 13 residues. CDR3 protein: CASSLAVHNEQFF. CDR3 sequence (DNA): TGCGCCAGCAGCTTGGCGGTGCACAATGAGCAGTTCTTC.

V is TRBV5-8 and J is TRBJ2-1, with TRBD2 identical over 13 bases. Germline trimming cut 0 bases from V and 3 bases from J; bases unmatched to any gene: 6. This CDR3 has 18 residues. Per germline, CDR1 SGHTS and CDR2 YDEGEE. CDR3 nucleotide sequence: TGTGCCAGCAGCTTGGGGGGGACTAGCGGGACCTTCTACAATGAGCAGTTCTTC. Translated, it gives CASSLGGTSGTFYNEQFF. The whole variable domain, filled in from reference TRBV5-8 and TRBJ2-1, reads EAGVTQSPTHLIKTRGQQATLRCSPISGHTSVYWYQQALGLGLQFLLWYDEGEERNRGNFPPRFSGRQFPNYSSELNVNALELEDSALYLCASSLGGTSGTFYNEQFFGPGTRLTVL.

This sequence joins TRBV2 and TRBJ1-2, with 9 bases that match TRBD1. The CDR3 length is 14 residues. Germline CDR1 and CDR2: SNHLY and FYNNEI. Trimming took 6 bases from V and 4 from J; bases not matched to a gene: 6. The CDR3 protein is CASSEDRGRYGYTF. The CDR3 nucleotides read TGTGCCAGCAGCGAGGACAGGGGACGCTATGGCTACACCTTC.

The rearrangement links TRBV7-9 to TRBJ1-1; D remains unclear. The V gene's germline CDR1 is SEHNR and CDR2 FQNEAQ (reference sequence). The V and J ends lost 2 bases and 0 bases respectively, with 10 bases between them. The CDR3 has 15 amino acids. CDR3 sequence: CASSLWAGLNTEAFF. The CDR3 nucleotides read TGTGCCAGCAGCTTATGGGCAGGTCTGAACACTGAAGCTTTCTTT.

A note on this clone: In the same sample, other DNA sequences code for this CDR3. The V and J genes are TRBV5-1 and TRBJ1-1; D gene unclear. Germline values: CDR1 SGHRS, CDR2 YFSETQ. V was cut by 0 bases and J by 1 base, with 10 bases left in between. The CDR3 loop spans 15 amino acids. CDR3 in DNA: TGCGCCAGCAGCTTGGGCCCGGGTGGGAACACTGAAGCTTTCTTT. The encoded protein is CASSLGPGGNTEAFF.

The chain couples TRBV28 to TRBJ2-3; TRBD1 might be the D (6 bases). CDR1 MDHEN and CDR2 SYDVKM come from the germline V gene. This CDR3 has 15 amino acids. V was cut by 2 bases and J by 0 bases, with 9 bases left in between. This CDR3 is CASSLLGQSTDTQYF. The CDR3 coding sequence is TGTGCCAGCAGTTTACTAGGACAGAGCACAGATACGCAGTATTTT.

The chain uses TRBV15 and TRBJ1-5; D is undetermined. CDR3 length equals 13 residues. Germline V gene sequence: CDR1 LNHNV, CDR2 YYDKDF (reference sequence). Trimming cost V 6 bases and J 5 bases, with 11 bases left between them. CDR3 nucleotides: TGTGCCACCAGTCCCCTGGGCTATCAGCCCCAGCATTTT. This codes for CATSPLGYQPQHF.

By proportion, this clone is medium-sized. The V call is TRBV19, the J call TRBJ1-5; D gene unclear. CDR1 and CDR2 (germline): LNHDA, SQIVND (reference sequence). V was pared by 7 bases and J by 5 bases, with 24 bases between. The CDR3 is made up of 17 amino acids. The CDR3 nucleotides read TGTGCCAGTAAAACACGGAGTGGCAGACCCCGGGATCAGCCCCAGCATTTT. Protein: CASKTRSGRPRDQPQHF.

This chain links TRBV24-1 with TRBJ2-5; D is uncertain. The V end was cut by 5 bases, the J end by 4 bases, with 10 bases between. CDR1 is KGHDR and CDR2 is SFDVKD in the germline V gene. The CDR3 is made up of 13 amino acids. The CDR3 DNA sequence: TGTGCCACCAGTGGTCCACCGGGAGAGACCCAGTACTTC. As protein: CATSGPPGETQYF.

This sequence joins TRBV11-2 and TRBJ2-7; 11 bases match TRBD2. Germline loops: CDR1 SGHAT, CDR2 FQNNGV. The CDR3 contains 14 residues. After removal of 5 bases from V and 7 bases from J, the junction contained 7 bases not matched to a gene. The CDR3 spells CASSTTSGVVEQYF. The CDR3 nucleotides read TGTGCCAGCAGCACGACTAGCGGGGTGGTAGAGCAGTACTTC.